The 28 T cell receptor beta chains reported below all come from one sample, sequenced in a study of T cells after yellow fever vaccination. TCRdb recomputed calls from the 5' RACE reads with MiXCR, one row per CDR3 protein. The sample holds just over 250,000 distinct CDR3 sequences, about 5% seen once. This specimen consisted of CD4+ T cells sorted from PBMCs, obtained on the day of the yellow fever booster vaccination. The receptors shown here come from a man younger than 35 who received the YFV17D yellow fever vaccine.

The V and J genes are TRBV7-2 and TRBJ2-7, with 7 bases lining up with TRBD1. V lost 1 base, J lost 7 bases, and 13 bases stayed unmatched. The CDR3 sequence is 16 residues long. Per germline, CDR1 SGHTA and CDR2 FQGNSA. CDR3 bases: TGTGCCAGCAGCTTAGAAACCGGGACAGCCCTACAGGAGCAGTACTTC. Protein: CASSLETGTALQEQYF.

The CDR3 DNA reads as TGTGCCAGCTCACCACCGGGTCGGTCGGAGAACACTGAAGCTTTCTTT. Translated, it gives CASSPPGRSENTEAFF. This chain uses TRBV18 with TRBJ1-1; no definite D call. The germline V and J ends were trimmed by 0 bases and 1 base, with 12 bases remaining between them. This CDR3 has 16 residues. CDR1 KGHSH and CDR2 LQKENI come from the germline V gene. Complete variable domain (other parts from reference TRBV18 and TRBJ1-1): NAGVMQNPRHLVRRRGQEARLRCSPMKGHSHVYWYRQLPEEGLKFMVYLQKENIIDESGMPKERFSAEFPKEGPSILRIQQVVRGDSAAYFCASSPPGRSENTEAFFGQGTRLTVV.

The chain joins TRBV14 to TRBJ2-3, with D perhaps given as TRBD1 or TRBD2 (6 bases each). Germline V lookup: CDR1 SGHDN, CDR2 FVKESK. The CDR3 loop spans 17 amino acids. Trimming removed 0 bases at V and 0 bases at J, with 13 bases between. The CDR3 spells CASSQETGAASTDTQYF. The CDR3 DNA follows: TGTGCCAGCAGCCAAGAAACGGGGGCAGCTAGCACAGATACGCAGTATTTT.

This clonotype was detected ten times or more. The V call is TRBV7-2, the J call TRBJ2-2; perhaps D is TRBD1 or TRBD2 (6 bases each). The CDR3 has 16 amino acids. V lost 2 bases and J lost 7, with 17 bases in between. CDR1 and CDR2 (germline): SGHTA, FQGNSA. CDR3 region: CASSLSGGRGGGELFF. CDR3 sequence (DNA): TGTGCCAGCAGCTTAAGTGGGGGGCGCGGTGGCGGGGAGCTGTTTTTT.

There are a few counts of this clonotype. V gene TRBV5-5 combines with J gene TRBJ1-1; D is perhaps TRBD1 (5 bases). CDR3 length equals 14 residues. V was trimmed by 4 bases and J by 13 bases, leaving 23 bases between them. CDR1 is SGHKS, CDR2 YYEKEE, per germline (reference sequence). DNA of the CDR3: TGTGCCAGCAGCCCCGAAGTAATCCAGGGTCTCGATTTCTTT. It translates to CASSPEVIQGLDFF.

The genes are TRBV5-4 and TRBJ2-7, with a tentative D call TRBD2 (6 bases). The CDR3 has 14 amino acids. V shed 4 bases and J shed 6 bases, with 17 bases lying between them. The germline V gene has CDR1 SGHNT and CDR2 YYREEE (reference sequence). The CDR3 DNA is TGTGCCAGCAGCCCCGGGGGAAACGGAGCCGAGCAGTACTTC. It translates to CASSPGGNGAEQYF.

The V and J genes are TRBV11-2 and TRBJ2-3; TRBD2 agrees at 9 bases. In germline, CDR1 is SGHAT, CDR2 FQNNGV. The CDR3 sequence is 17 residues long. Trimming at V came to 1 base and at J to 7 bases, leaving 12 bases not matched to a gene. The CDR3 region is CASSLVFEVAGANTQYF. Written as DNA, the CDR3 is TGTGCCAGCAGCTTAGTTTTCGAGGTAGCGGGGGCAAATACGCAGTATTTT.

This chain links TRBV10-3 with TRBJ1-2; D not certain. CDR3 size: 13 residues. Trimming stripped 9 bases from V and 3 bases from J, with 14 bases between. From germline, CDR1 is ENHRY and CDR2 SYGVKD. CDR3 sequence: CAMRAMVDYGYTF. DNA for the CDR3: TGTGCCATGCGGGCGATGGTCGACTATGGCTACACCTTC.

This clonotype was seen at least ten times. This rearrangement joins TRBV7-9 to TRBJ2-1; the D is unclear. The germline V gene has CDR1 SEHNR and CDR2 FQNEAQ (reference sequence). V dropped 4 bases and J dropped 7 bases, with 2 bases sitting between them. The CDR3 sequence is 10 residues long. The CDR3 nucleotides are TGTGCCAGCAGCTCTAATGAGCAGTTCTTC. Its translation: CASSSNEQFF.

This clonotype has more than one count but fewer than ten. The chain recombines TRBV6-2 or TRBV6-3 with TRBJ1-5; D possibly corresponds to TRBD1 (5 bases). With 9 bases removed from V and 3 bases from J, the gap between germline ends came to 12 bases. This CDR3 comprises 13 residues. Per the germline V gene, CDR1 is MNHEY and CDR2 is SVGEGT. CDR3 DNA: TGTGCCAGTCTTGACAGCTCCAATCAGCCCCAGCATTTT. Protein product: CASLDSSNQPQHF.

The rearrangement links TRBV20-1 to TRBJ2-1, with TRBD1 as a possible D gene (6 bases). V dropped 4 bases and J dropped 7 bases, with 20 bases sitting between them. This CDR3 has 15 amino acids. Germline V gives CDR1 DFQATT, CDR2 SNEGSKA (reference sequence). As DNA, the CDR3 is TGCAGTGCTACCCGGACCGGGACAACAAAAAATGAGCAGTTCTTC. This translates into CSATRTGTTKNEQFF.

This clonotype was seen many times. The gene calls are TRBV5-1 and TRBJ2-5; D not certain. Per germline, CDR1 SGHRS and CDR2 YFSETQ. The CDR3 sequence is 12 residues long. The V gene lost 4 bases and the J gene lost 5 bases, with 9 bases spanning the gap. The CDR3 sequence is CASSKTRETQYF. DNA for the CDR3: TGCGCCAGCAGCAAGACCCGTGAGACCCAGTACTTC.

CDR3 region: CASSRGQSSSGNTIYF. CDR3 nucleotide sequence: TGTGCCAGCAGCAGGGGACAGTCAAGCTCTGGAAACACCATATATTTT. The rearrangement links TRBV6-2 or TRBV6-3 to TRBJ1-3; the match to TRBD1 covers 7 bases. V dropped 6 bases and J dropped 0; count of bases not matched to a gene: 8. The CDR3 extends over 16 amino acids. Germline V gene data show CDR1 as MNHEY and CDR2 as SVGEGT.

The chain employs TRBV20-1 and TRBJ2-5; 9 bases are a match to TRBD2. The CDR3 runs to 16 residues. Trimming cost V 0 bases and J 5 bases; bases outside gene matches: 10. The germline V gene has CDR1 DFQATT and CDR2 SNEGSKA (reference sequence). The CDR3 coding sequence is TGCAGTGCTAGAGATCCTCGGCGGGGGGGCCCGGAGACCCAGTACTTC. It codes for CSARDPRRGGPETQYF.

This chain uses TRBV28 with TRBJ1-1; maybe TRBD1 (5 bases). CDR3 length equals 13 residues. Germline V CDR1 and CDR2: MDHEN, SYDVKM. V was shortened by 11 bases and J by 3 bases, with 16 bases between the two germline ends. The CDR3: CALGGGMDTEAFF. Here the CDR3 DNA reads TGTGCCCTCGGCGGGGGGATGGACACTGAAGCTTTCTTT.

This clonotype was seen many times. The chain is built from TRBV7-2 and TRBJ2-3; D is unclear. Per the germline V gene, CDR1 is SGHTA and CDR2 is FQGNSA. The V end lost 4 bases, the J end lost 2 bases, and 4 bases lay between the germline ends. This CDR3 has 12 amino acids. CDR3 bases: TGTGCCAGCAGCTCATACACAGATACGCAGTATTTT. It yields the protein CASSSYTDTQYF.

This clonotype was seen more than once but under ten times. This chain connects TRBV3-1 to TRBJ2-2; no clear D gene. Germline CDR1 is LGHDT and CDR2 is YNNKEL (reference sequence). With 1 base removed from V and 13 bases from J, the gap between germline ends came to 7 bases. The CDR3 loop spans 11 amino acids. In DNA form, the CDR3 reads TGTGCCAGCAGCCAAGGGGTGGGGCTGTTTTTT. It codes for CASSQGVGLFF.

This clonotype showed up just a few times. V is TRBV7-2 and J is TRBJ1-2, with a weak D call TRBD1 (5 bases). This CDR3 region has 15 residues. V was clipped by 5 bases and J by 5 bases, with 18 bases between them. Germline V CDR1 and CDR2: SGHTA, FQGNSA. The CDR3 DNA reads as TGTGCCAGCAGCCGGGGACTGCCCGCCGCTTATGGCTACACCTTC. It specifies CASSRGLPAAYGYTF.

This clonotype appeared a few times. V is TRBV20-1 and J is TRBJ1-1, with 7 bases matching TRBD1. Germline-derived CDR1 and CDR2 are DFQATT and SNEGSKA (reference sequence). The CDR3 runs to 15 residues. V was clipped by 2 bases and J by 1 base; unmatched bases: 7. In DNA form, the CDR3 reads TGCAGTGCTAGACACCCGGGACAGAGGAACACTGAAGCTTTCTTT. Translating it yields CSARHPGQRNTEAFF.

This clonotype was picked up many times. The rearrangement joins TRBV28 to TRBJ2-7, with D perhaps TRBD2 (6 bases). V was cut by 2 bases and J by 7 bases, with 9 bases left in between. This CDR3 spans 12 amino acids. The V gene's germline CDR1 is MDHEN and CDR2 SYDVKM. The CDR3 here is CASSLAGREQYV. DNA for the CDR3: TGTGCCAGCAGTTTAGCAGGGAGGGAGCAGTACGTC.

The chain has TRBV21-1 and TRBJ2-7; the table's D call TRBD1 went unverified against the DNA. TRBV21-1 is a recognized pseudogene. This CDR3 region has 14 residues. CDR3: CASSKEAGGCGQYF. CDR3 nucleotides: TGTGCCAGCAGCAAAGAGGCCGGGGGGTGCGGGCAGTACTTC.

The chain combines TRBV5-1 with TRBJ1-4; tentatively, D is TRBD1 (6 bases). The CDR3 runs to 13 residues. Germline V gene data show CDR1 as SGHRS and CDR2 as YFSETQ. The ends were cut back, 7 bases at V and 5 bases at J, with 12 bases in the middle. In DNA form, the CDR3 reads TGCGCCAGCCAGACAGGACGGAATGAAAAACTGTTTTTT. Amino acids: CASQTGRNEKLFF.

This sequence joins TRBV11-3 and TRBJ2-7; D might be TRBD1 (5 bases). CDR3 size: 13 residues. From germline, CDR1 is SGHNT and CDR2 YENEEA. V shed 3 bases and J shed 3 bases, with 9 bases lying between them. The CDR3 nucleotides are TGTGCCAGCAGCTTGGGCAGGGACTACGAGCAGTACTTC. It yields the protein CASSLGRDYEQYF.

V gene TRBV5-1 combines with J gene TRBJ1-6; D gene uncertain. Trimming left V 0 bases short and J 3 bases short, with 7 bases between. Germline V gene data show CDR1 as SGHRS and CDR2 as YFSETQ. The CDR3 runs to 15 residues. CDR3 DNA: TGCGCCAGCAGCTTGGTGGCGGACTATAATTCACCCCTCCACTTT. Translating gives CASSLVADYNSPLHF.

This clonotype was picked up a small number of times. V gene TRBV5-1 combines with J gene TRBJ1-2; possible D gene TRBD1, 5 bases. V was shortened by 3 bases and J by 7 bases, with 13 bases between the two germline ends. The CDR3 is 13 residues long. CDR1 is SGHRS, CDR2 YFSETQ, per germline. The CDR3 protein is CASSSPRAGGYTF. CDR3 DNA sequence: TGCGCCAGCAGCTCCCCCAGGGCGGGTGGCTACACCTTC. Filled out from reference TRBV5-1 and TRBJ1-2, the complete variable domain reads KAGVTQTPRYLIKTRGQQVTLSCSPISGHRSVSWYQQTPGQGLQFLFEYFSETQRNKGNFPGRFSGRQFSNSRSEMNVSTLELGDSALYLCASSSPRAGGYTFGSGTRLTVV.

The gene calls are TRBV18 and TRBJ2-1; tentative D call: TRBD1 (5 bases). The CDR3 consists of 14 residues. Germline assignment: CDR1 KGHSH and CDR2 LQKENI. V was clipped by 1 base and J by 11 bases, with 15 bases between them. Here the CDR3 DNA reads TGTGCCAGCTCACCACAGTTGAACGCAGGGCAGCAGTTCTTC. Its protein product is CASSPQLNAGQQFF. The variable domain in full, completed from reference TRBV18 and TRBJ2-1, reads NAGVMQNPRHLVRRRGQEARLRCSPMKGHSHVYWYRQLPEEGLKFMVYLQKENIIDESGMPKERFSAEFPKEGPSILRIQQVVRGDSAAYFCASSPQLNAGQQFFGPGTRLTVL.

The rearrangement links TRBV12-3 or TRBV12-4 to TRBJ2-2, with a weak D call TRBD1 (5 bases). Trimming left V 3 bases short and J 6 bases short, with 8 bases between. The CDR3 contains 13 residues. The CDR3 coding sequence is TGTGCCAGCAGTTTCCAGGGCCCCGGGGAGCTGTTTTTT. Translated, it gives CASSFQGPGELFF.

This clonotype appeared many times. This rearrangement joins TRBV7-9 to TRBJ2-5; 8 positions match TRBD2. With V trimmed by 0 bases and J by 7 bases, 4 bases remained unmatched. CDR1 and CDR2 (germline): SEHNR, FQNEAQ (reference sequence). This CDR3 has 14 residues. CDR3 protein: CASSLALAAGTQYF. Written as DNA, the CDR3 is TGTGCCAGCAGCTTAGCACTAGCGGCCGGGACCCAGTACTTC.